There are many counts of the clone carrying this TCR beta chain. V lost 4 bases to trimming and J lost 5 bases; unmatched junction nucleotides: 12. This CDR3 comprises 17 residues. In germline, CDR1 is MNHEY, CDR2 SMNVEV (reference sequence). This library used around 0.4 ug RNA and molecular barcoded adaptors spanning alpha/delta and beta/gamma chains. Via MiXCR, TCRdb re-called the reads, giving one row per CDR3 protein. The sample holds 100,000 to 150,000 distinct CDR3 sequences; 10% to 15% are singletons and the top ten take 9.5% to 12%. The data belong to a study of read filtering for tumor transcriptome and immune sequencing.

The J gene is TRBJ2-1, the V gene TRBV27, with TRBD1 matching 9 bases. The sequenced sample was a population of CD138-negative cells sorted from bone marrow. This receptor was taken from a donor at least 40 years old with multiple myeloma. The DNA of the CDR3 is TGTGCCAGCAGTTCGGACAGGGGAAGGGTAGGAGACAATGAGCAGTTCTTC. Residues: CASSSDRGRVGDNEQFF.